This is a list of T cell receptor beta chains from one sample in a study of OX40 agonist ivuxolimab in advanced cancers. The protocol was immunoSEQ multiplex PCR, while the TCRdb copy is restricted to in-frame clones and leaves out a portion. The table shows 95,000 to 120,000 clones, with more than 85% occurring only once. The sample was CD4+ or CD8+ T cells sorted from blood, taken in a trial of the OX40 agonist ivuxolimab. The origin of the receptors is an adult with an advanced solid tumor such as melanoma, head and neck, liver or kidney cancer. Both conserved end residues are part of each CDR3. D genes are given only for firm matches. Expanded clones get a size class; other rows say once, few or many, or leave the size out.

d_call	clone_size	v_call	j_call	cdr3_aa	cdr3_nt
-	-	TRBV5-1	TRBJ2-4	CASSLAGIGGENIQYF	TGCGCCAGCAGCTTGGCCGGTATCGGCGGCGAAAACATTCAGTACTTC
TRBD2	-	TRBV5-8	TRBJ2-1	CASSLGLAGDNEQFF	TGTGCCAGCAGCTTGGGGCTAGCGGGGGACAATGAGCAGTTCTTC
-	-	TRBV5-5	TRBJ2-2	CASSFRYRAGPDGELFF	TGTGCCAGCAGCTTCCGCTATCGGGCAGGTCCCGACGGGGAGCTGTTTTTT
TRBD1	once	TRBV5-1	TRBJ2-3	CASSPGQGDTQYF	TGCGCCAGCAGCCCAGGACAGGGAGATACGCAGTATTTT
-	-	TRBV29-1	TRBJ2-2	CSVAILAGGTGELFF	TGCAGCGTTGCAATATTGGCCGGGGGCACCGGGGAGCTGTTTTTT
-	-	TRBV6-6	TRBJ2-7	CASSYRQANYEQYF	TGTGCCAGCAGTTACCGGCAAGCGAACTACGAGCAGTACTTC
-	-	TRBV5-1	TRBJ1-4	CASRLSLNEKLFF	TGCGCCAGCCGCTTATCCCTGAATGAAAAACTGTTTTTT
-	-	TRBV18	TRBJ1-1	CASSFEDRGTEAFF	TGTGCCAGCTCATTCGAGGACAGAGGCACTGAAGCTTTCTTT
TRBD1	-	TRBV7-9	TRBJ1-4	CASSSGQGTGNEKLFF	TGTGCCAGCAGCTCCGGACAGGGGACGGGTAATGAAAAACTGTTTTTT
TRBD1	-	TRBV30	TRBJ1-2	CAWGTGGNYGYTF	TGTGCCTGGGGGACAGGGGGCAACTATGGCTACACCTTC
-	-	TRBV18	TRBJ1-2	CASSPEGVGYGYTF	TGTGCCAGCTCACCGGAGGGGGTCGGCTATGGCTACACCTTC
-	-	TRBV6-6	TRBJ1-1	CAAGPNTEAFF	TGTGCCGCGGGGCCCAACACTGAAGCTTTCTTT
TRBD2	once	TRBV5-1	TRBJ2-5	CASSSGLAGGPDKTQYF	TGCGCCAGCAGCTCGGGACTAGCGGGGGGGCCTGATAAGACCCAGTACTTC
-	-	TRBV14	TRBJ2-7	CASSTPEKGEQYF	TGTGCCAGCAGCACCCCAGAGAAGGGCGAGCAGTACTTC
TRBD1	-	TRBV11-2	TRBJ2-5	CASSLLDPQGDQYF	TGTGCCAGCAGCTTACTGGACCCCCAGGGGGACCAGTACTTC
-	-	TRBV7-9	TRBJ2-5	CASSLIDRGKETQYF	TGTGCCAGCAGCTTAATTGATAGGGGAAAAGAGACCCAGTACTTC
TRBD1	once	TRBV6-1	TRBJ1-4	CASSHTGALELFF	TGTGCCAGCAGTCATACAGGGGCATTAGAACTGTTTTTT